Below, 18 T cell receptor beta chains from the same sample are listed, as sequenced in a study of T-cell reconstitution after alpha-beta-depleted transplantation in children. A TCRbeta library incorporating unique molecular identifiers was prepared. TCRdb independently ran MiXCR on the PCR reads; one entry per CDR3 protein. The sample lists under 350,000 distinct CDR3 sequences, about a tenth seen once, with around 9.1% in the top ten. The sample here was PBMCs from the stem cell graft donor, taken from the stem cell graft. The receptors were sampled from a human donor who donated a stem cell graft to a child with SCID.

A few counts support this clonotype. CDR3 sequence (DNA): TGTGCCAGCAGACCGACAGAATCCTACGAGCAGTACTTC. Its protein is CASRPTESYEQYF. The rearrangement links TRBV12-3 or TRBV12-4 to TRBJ2-7; a possible D gene is TRBD1 (5 bases). V was cut by 6 bases and J by 1 base, with 10 bases left in between. The CDR3 is 13 residues long.

Many counts were recorded for this clonotype. V is TRBV4-2 and J is TRBJ2-7, with 9 bases identical to TRBD2. The CDR3 loop spans 16 amino acids. Germline assignment: CDR1 LGHNA and CDR2 YNFKEQ. After removal of 0 bases from V and 3 bases from J, the junction contained 6 bases not matched to a gene. CDR3 in DNA: TGTGCCAGCAGCCAAGATTCCAGCGGGGGGAACTACGAGCAGTACTTC. Its translation: CASSQDSSGGNYEQYF.

This clonotype occurred many times. The CDR3 loop reads CASSSGQGGYTF. CDR3 sequence (DNA): TGTGCCAGCAGCTCGGGACAGGGAGGCTACACCTTC. The chain combines TRBV7-9 with TRBJ1-2; 9 positions match TRBD1. With 4 bases clipped from V and 8 bases from J, the junction kept 2 bases outside the gene matches. The CDR3 has 12 residues. CDR1 is SEHNR and CDR2 is FQNEAQ in the germline V gene (reference sequence).

The chain combines TRBV20-1 with TRBJ1-3; 8 bases agree with TRBD1. The junction had 9 bases not matched to a gene; V was cut back by 7 bases and J by 4 bases. This CDR3 contains 14 residues. CDR1 and CDR2 from the germline V gene are DFQATT and SNEGSKA (reference sequence). The CDR3 loop reads CSVIRQGSGNTIYF. The DNA for the CDR3 is TGCAGTGTTATCCGACAGGGGAGCGGAAACACCATATATTTT.

The chain's CDR3 is CASRTQGAYTGELFF. The CDR3 DNA sequence: TGTGCCAGCAGAACACAGGGGGCTTACACCGGGGAGCTGTTTTTT. J is TRBJ2-2 and V is TRBV12-3 or TRBV12-4; 9 positions match TRBD1. The V and J ends lost 6 bases and 3 bases, in that order; junction bases with no gene match: 5. CDR3 length: 15 amino acids.

The chain recombines TRBV12-3 or TRBV12-4 with TRBJ2-7, with 8 nucleotides matching TRBD1. The CDR3 spans 15 residues. The trim removed 3 bases at V and 2 bases at J, leaving 6 bases unmatched. CDR3 residues: CASSLGKTGAYEQYF. CDR3 coding DNA: TGTGCCAGCAGTTTGGGTAAGACAGGGGCCTACGAGCAGTACTTC.

This clonotype turned up a few times. V and J are TRBV6-5 and TRBJ1-5, with unresolved D. The CDR3 is 14 residues long. V lost 0 bases, J lost 6 bases, and 9 bases lay in between. Germline-derived CDR1 and CDR2 are MNHEY and SVGAGI. The CDR3 coding sequence is TGTGCCAGCAGTTACTCGACGGTAGGTCAGCCCCAGCATTTT. This codes for CASSYSTVGQPQHF.

This chain uses TRBV5-1 with TRBJ1-5, with TRBD1 as a possible D gene (6 bases). This CDR3 has 14 residues. Trimming pared 4 bases from V and 7 bases from J, leaving 15 bases between. Germline-derived CDR1 and CDR2 are SGHRS and YFSETQ. CDR3 amino acids: CASSPRGGDQPQHF. The DNA for the CDR3 is TGCGCCAGCAGCCCCCGAGGGGGGGACCAGCCCCAGCATTTT.

This clonotype was counted a few times. The J gene is TRBJ2-1, the V gene TRBV5-5, with D tentatively TRBD2 (6 bases). Germline-derived CDR1 and CDR2 are SGHKS and YYEKEE (reference sequence). This CDR3 contains 18 residues. V gave up 0 bases and J gave up 7 bases, with 23 bases separating them. CDR3 loop: CASSLVRGGKWGGNEQFF. CDR3 coding DNA: TGTGCCAGCAGCTTGGTCCGCGGAGGGAAGTGGGGTGGTAATGAGCAGTTCTTC.

V and J are TRBV10-3 and TRBJ1-1; no firm D call. V lost 4 bases, J lost 2 bases, and 8 bases lay in between. The CDR3 contains 13 residues. Germline assignment: CDR1 ENHRY and CDR2 SYGVKD. CDR3 amino acids: CAISVADNTEAFF. CDR3 sequence (DNA): TGTGCCATCAGTGTTGCGGATAACACTGAAGCTTTCTTT.

This clonotype came up many times. J is TRBJ2-1 and V is TRBV27; the match to TRBD1 covers 8 bases. The germline V gene encodes CDR1 MNHEY and CDR2 SMNVEV (reference sequence). The ends lost 3 bases at V and 8 bases at J; junction bases unmatched: 6. The CDR3 totals 14 residues. The CDR3 spells CASSFRQGAYEQFF. DNA for the CDR3: TGTGCCAGCAGTTTTCGTCAGGGGGCGTATGAGCAGTTCTTC.

V usage is TRBV20-1 and J usage is TRBJ1-2; D remains ambiguous. The ends were cut back, 2 bases at V and 3 bases at J, with 7 bases in the middle. Per germline, CDR1 DFQATT and CDR2 SNEGSKA (reference sequence). This CDR3 is 12 amino acids long. The CDR3 DNA reads TGCAGTGCTAGAACTATGGACTATGGCTACACCTTC. Residues: CSARTMDYGYTF.

At least ten counts were recorded for this clonotype. J is TRBJ2-3 and V is TRBV12-3 or TRBV12-4; 7 positions agree with TRBD2. J gave up 2 bases and V 7 bases, and 9 bases lay outside the gene matches. CDR3 length: 15 amino acids. In nucleotides, the CDR3 is TGTGCCAGCATACCCCCGGGGGGAATCACAGATACGCAGTATTTT. It specifies CASIPPGGITDTQYF.

This clonotype was detected many times. In DNA, the CDR3 is TGTGCCAGCAGCATCGGACAGGCCTCCTACGAGCAGTACTTC. As protein: CASSIGQASYEQYF. This chain connects TRBV5-6 to TRBJ2-7; 7 bases are shared with TRBD1. The CDR3 runs to 14 residues. The V segment lost 4 bases and the J segment 0 bases; nucleotides outside the gene matches: 4. From germline, CDR1 is SGHDT and CDR2 YYEEEE.

This clonotype has more than one count but fewer than ten. The chain is built from TRBV6-1 and TRBJ1-6, with D perhaps TRBD1 (5 bases). This CDR3 is 13 amino acids long. Trimming cost V 7 bases and J 10 bases, with 14 bases left between them. CDR1 MNHNS and CDR2 SASEGT come from the germline V gene. DNA for the CDR3: TGTGCCAGCATAAGGACTAGGGACTCACCCCTCCACTTT. Translation gives CASIRTRDSPLHF.

This rearrangement joins TRBV5-6 to TRBJ2-7; D is uncertain. The germline CDR1 and CDR2 sequences are SGHDT and YYEEEE. This CDR3 comprises 13 residues. V was pared by 4 bases and J by 3 bases, with 11 bases between. The CDR3 coding sequence is TGTGCCAGCAGCCCGGAGCGCCTCTACGAGCAGTACTTC. This gives the protein CASSPERLYEQYF.

In this sample, this clonotype turned up a few times. V usage is TRBV20-1 and J usage is TRBJ2-1; tentatively, D is TRBD2 (6 bases). V gave up 7 bases and J gave up 0 bases, with 13 bases separating them. This CDR3 is built from 14 residues. CDR1 and CDR2 from the germline V gene are DFQATT and SNEGSKA (reference sequence). CDR3 amino acids: CSVIRDSSYNEQFF. The CDR3 DNA follows: TGCAGTGTGATACGGGACTCCTCCTACAATGAGCAGTTCTTC.

The chain is built from TRBV7-8 and TRBJ2-2; 7 bases match TRBD1. The CDR3 loop spans 15 amino acids. Germline CDR1 SGHVS, CDR2 FQNEAQ. J gave up 5 bases and V 5 bases, and 8 bases lay outside the gene matches. CDR3 region: CASSATGVGTGELFF. In DNA, the CDR3 is TGTGCCAGCAGCGCAACAGGGGTCGGGACCGGGGAGCTGTTTTTT.